Listed here are 14 T cell receptor beta chains from one sample, sequenced in a study of shared clonotypes between healthy human individuals. Terminally differentiated effector memory CD45RA+ cells were excluded from the naive CD8 cells, which were CD45RO-negative and positively selected for CCR7. The repertoire was sequenced with immunoSEQ multiplex PCR; TCRdb's copy has only in-frame clones and lacks some. The data hold about 2,100,000 clones, with about 93% observed a single time. Sequencing input: naive CD8+ T cells from PBMCs. The receptors originated from a man aged 18-30 years in good health. Some clones in this sample may be carry-over from other donors' samples.

The gene calls are TRBV10-2 and TRBJ1-5; no clear D. The V end lost 6 bases, the J end lost 0 bases, and 9 bases lay between the germline ends. The CDR3 is 14 residues long. CDR1 WSHSY and CDR2 SAAADI come from the germline V gene. The CDR3 here is CASSRDYSNQPQHF. The CDR3 nucleotides read TGCGCCAGCAGCCGGGATTATAGCAATCAGCCCCAGCATTTT.

The chain joins TRBV5-1 to TRBJ2-4; 7 bases are a match to TRBD1. The CDR3 sequence is 16 residues long. The trim removed 2 bases at V and 0 bases at J, leaving 5 bases unmatched. Germline CDR1 is SGHRS and CDR2 is YFSETQ. Here the CDR3 reads CASSFTGDLAKNIQYF. CDR3 nucleotide sequence: TGCGCCAGCAGCTTTACAGGGGACCTAGCCAAAAACATTCAGTACTTC.

The chain employs TRBV28 and TRBJ1-3; D call uncertain. CDR3 length: 16 residues. Germline V gives CDR1 MDHEN, CDR2 SYDVKM. Trimming removed 2 bases from V and 0 bases from J, with 11 bases in between. CDR3 loop: CASSLLGRYSGNTIYF. The CDR3 DNA is TGTGCCAGCAGTTTACTTGGACGGTACTCTGGAAACACCATATATTTT. Full variable domain (outside the CDR3, taken from reference TRBV28 and TRBJ1-3): DVKVTQSSRYLVKRTGEKVFLECVQDMDHENMFWYRQDPGLGLRLIYFSYDVKMKEKGDIPEGYSVSREKKERFSLILESASTNQTSMYLCASSLLGRYSGNTIYFGEGSWLTVV.

The chain couples TRBV19 to TRBJ1-2; D not resolved. This CDR3 contains 11 residues. CDR1 is LNHDA and CDR2 is SQIVND in the germline V gene (reference sequence). The germline V and J ends were trimmed by 8 bases and 3 bases, with 7 bases remaining between them. The CDR3 bases are TGTGCCAGTGAGGGCCACTATGGCTACACCTTC. It codes for CASEGHYGYTF.

The chain recombines TRBV27 with TRBJ1-4; no definite D call. V was clipped by 5 bases and J by 3 bases, with 10 bases between them. This CDR3 is built from 14 residues. CDR1 MNHEY and CDR2 SMNVEV come from the germline V gene (reference sequence). CDR3 protein: CASSEGDPNEKLFF. DNA of the CDR3: TGTGCCAGCAGTGAGGGTGATCCTAATGAAAAACTGTTTTTT.

Worth noting for this clone: This sample also contains other DNA sequences that code for the same CDR3. This chain connects TRBV7-9 to TRBJ2-7; D not resolved. V gave up 1 base and J gave up 3 bases, with 7 bases separating them. The CDR3 has 13 residues. Germline-derived CDR1 and CDR2 are SEHNR and FQNEAQ (reference sequence). The CDR3 sequence: CASSLGGFYEQYF. The CDR3 nucleotides are TGTGCCAGCAGCTTAGGGGGTTTCTACGAGCAGTACTTC.

The V gene is TRBV19, the J gene TRBJ2-3; D may be TRBD2 (6 bases). From germline, CDR1 is LNHDA and CDR2 SQIVND (reference sequence). V was shortened by 6 bases and J by 2 bases, with 21 bases between the two germline ends. This CDR3 contains 17 residues. CDR3 region: CASSRGTLLRYTDTQYF. CDR3 bases: TGTGCCAGTAGCCGGGGGACTTTACTCCGCTACACAGATACGCAGTATTTT.

For the CDR3, the DNA is TGTGCCAGCTGTACGGGAGGATCCTACGAGCAGTACTTC. It encodes CASCTGGSYEQYF. This chain joins TRBV28 and TRBJ2-7, with 7 bases fitting TRBD2. Germline V gene sequence: CDR1 MDHEN, CDR2 SYDVKM. Trimming took 8 bases from V and 1 from J; bases not matched to a gene: 5. The CDR3 is made up of 13 amino acids.

The chain couples TRBV10-3 to TRBJ2-7, with D maybe TRBD2 (6 bases). CDR1 ENHRY and CDR2 SYGVKD come from the germline V gene. Trimming shortened V by 0 bases and J by 4 bases, and 19 bases separated the two germline ends. This CDR3 comprises 17 residues. CDR3 coding DNA: TGTGCCATCAGTGAGTCGTTCACGGGAGCTTTCGATTACGAGCAGTACTTC. It translates to CAISESFTGAFDYEQYF.

The chain couples TRBV4-1 to TRBJ2-5; possibly TRBD2 for D (6 bases). The V end was cut by 7 bases, the J end by 5 bases, with 20 bases between. This CDR3 contains 15 residues. Germline loops: CDR1 MGHRA, CDR2 YSYEKL. The CDR3 nucleotides are TGCGCCAGCACCCTACGGGCGGGGTCCCGGGAGACCCAGTACTTC. Encoded protein: CASTLRAGSRETQYF.

V is TRBV5-6 and J is TRBJ2-7, with D possibly being TRBD2 (5 bases). Deletions cut 4 bases from V and 12 bases from J, with 17 bases between. In germline, CDR1 is SGHDT, CDR2 YYEEEE. The CDR3 runs to 12 residues. The CDR3 DNA sequence: TGTGCCAGCAGCACCCGGGGTAGAAATTTGTACTTC. This gives the protein CASSTRGRNLYF.

The chain joins TRBV19 to TRBJ2-6; D call uncertain. This CDR3 has 14 residues. CDR1 LNHDA and CDR2 SQIVND come from the germline V gene (reference sequence). The V end was cut by 5 bases, the J end by 3 bases, with 8 bases between. CDR3 sequence reads: CASSRMDGANVLTF. The CDR3 coding sequence is TGTGCCAGTAGTCGAATGGATGGGGCCAACGTCCTGACTTTC.

This chain connects TRBV27 to TRBJ1-5; the match to TRBD1 covers 11 bases. The length of the CDR3 is 15 residues. The trim removed 5 bases at V and 6 bases at J, leaving 6 bases unmatched. Germline V gene sequence: CDR1 MNHEY, CDR2 SMNVEV (reference sequence). The CDR3 DNA sequence: TGTGCCAGCAGTGCCGGGACAGGGGGTTCTCAGCCCCAGCATTTT. It yields the protein CASSAGTGGSQPQHF.

As DNA, the CDR3 is TGTGCCAGCAGCCAACGTCGGTCAGCCAAGGGCGACTACGAGCAGTACTTC. Protein product: CASSQRRSAKGDYEQYF. The chain links TRBV14 to TRBJ2-7; no clear D. Per germline, CDR1 SGHDN and CDR2 FVKESK. Trimming removed 2 bases from V and 3 bases from J, with 20 bases in between. The CDR3 loop spans 17 amino acids.